The entry below gives a single T cell receptor beta chain sequence along with its context. Original analysis: Reference gene primer amplification yielded estimated nucleated cell counts. The data were produced by immunoSEQ multiplex PCR, yet TCRdb's version contains in-frame clones alone and is incomplete. That table is the source of V, J and clone size, and D and trimming were worked out from the DNA. The data show 98,000 or so clones, with roughly 82% seen just once and about 5% held by the top ten. The data stem from a study of blood T cell repertoires in COVID-19. Study as a whole: Acute and convalescent COVID-19 specimens originated in the United States, Italy and Spain. The cDNA or gDNA used as material had been derived from T cells, B-cell-depleted T cells, or PBMCs.

Germline loops: CDR1 ENHRY, CDR2 SYGVKD. The CDR3 contains 14 residues. The J segment lost 1 base and the V segment lost 5 bases, leaving 3 bases of the junction unmatched. The chain couples TRBV10-3 to TRBJ1-1; 8 bases fit TRBD1. The receptor comes from a man between 60 and 75 years old with acute or convalescent COVID-19. The sample taken for sequencing was peripheral blood. Written as DNA, the CDR3 is TGTGCCATCAGTACCGGGACAGGGAACACTGAAGCTTTCTTT. Its protein is CAISTGTGNTEAFF.